This T cell receptor (beta chain) is drawn from a study of blood T cell repertoires in COVID-19. Overall study context: Sample material is recorded as cDNA or gDNA derived from T cells, B-cell-depleted T cells, or PBMCs.

This clone was detected only once. The germline V gene has CDR1 LNHDA and CDR2 SQIVND (reference sequence). This CDR3 has 13 residues. Trimming shortened V by 1 base and J by 7 bases, and 11 bases separated the two germline ends. Here immunoSEQ multiplex PCR was the method, and the copy in TCRdb shows in-frame clones only, minus some. The sample carries about 85,000 clones, 80% to 85% recorded once. Material for sequencing was peripheral blood. The J gene is TRBJ2-7, the V gene TRBV19; maybe TRBD2 (5 bases). This receptor was identified in a man aged 55-75 years with acute or convalescent COVID-19. The CDR3 sequence: CASSIVNGDEQYF. CDR3 bases: TGTGCCAGTAGTATAGTAAACGGGGATGAGCAGTACTTC.